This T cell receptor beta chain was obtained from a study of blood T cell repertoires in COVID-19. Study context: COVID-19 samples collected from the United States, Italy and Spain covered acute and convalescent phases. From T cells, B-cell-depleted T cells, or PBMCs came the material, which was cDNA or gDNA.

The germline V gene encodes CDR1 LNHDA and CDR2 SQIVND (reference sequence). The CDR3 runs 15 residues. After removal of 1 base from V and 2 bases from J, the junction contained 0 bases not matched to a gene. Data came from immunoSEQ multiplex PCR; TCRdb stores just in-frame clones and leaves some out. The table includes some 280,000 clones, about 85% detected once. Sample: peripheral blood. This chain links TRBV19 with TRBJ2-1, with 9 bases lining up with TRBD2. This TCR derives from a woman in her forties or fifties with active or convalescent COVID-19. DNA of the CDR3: TGTGCCAGTAGTATAGGCGGGAGGGCCTACAATGAGCAGTTCTTC. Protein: CASSIGGRAYNEQFF.